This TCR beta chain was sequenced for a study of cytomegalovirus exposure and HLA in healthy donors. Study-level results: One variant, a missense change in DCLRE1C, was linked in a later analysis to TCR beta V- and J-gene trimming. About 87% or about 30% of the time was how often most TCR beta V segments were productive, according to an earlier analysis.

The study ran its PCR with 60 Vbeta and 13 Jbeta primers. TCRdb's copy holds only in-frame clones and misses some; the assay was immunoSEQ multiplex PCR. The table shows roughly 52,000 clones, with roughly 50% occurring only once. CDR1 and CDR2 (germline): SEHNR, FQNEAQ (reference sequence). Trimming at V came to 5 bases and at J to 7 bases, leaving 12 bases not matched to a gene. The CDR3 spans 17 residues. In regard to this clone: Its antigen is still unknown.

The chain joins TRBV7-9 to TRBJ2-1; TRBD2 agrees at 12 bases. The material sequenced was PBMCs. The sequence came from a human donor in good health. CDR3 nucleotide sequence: TGTGCCAGCAGCGAAAACAAGGGACTAGCGGGCCCTAATGAGCAGTTCTTC. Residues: CASSENKGLAGPNEQFF.